This record covers a single T cell receptor beta chain. This record comes from a study of neoadjuvant anti-PD-1 for oral cavity cancer. Overall study context: Non-progressing patients received a fourth nivolumab dose near day 43, then surgery on days 50-56.

As for time point: after neoadjuvant nivolumab, at surgical resection. Stage II-IVA oral cavity squamous cell carcinoma was new and untreated by systemic or radiation therapy. TCRdb's table, derived via immunoSEQ multiplex PCR, lists solely in-frame clones and lacks some. The sample yields some 15,000 clones, about 34% seen once. V was pared by 3 bases and J by 0 bases, with 15 bases between. There are 17 residues in the CDR3. Germline-derived CDR1 and CDR2 are LGHNA and YSLEER. The receptor's source is a person aged 40 to 85 with oral cavity squamous cell carcinoma. The source material was tumor tissue, sampled after nivolumab (anti-PD-1) treatment. The chain is built from TRBV4-3 and TRBJ2-1; D could derive from TRBD1 or TRBD2 (6 bases each). The CDR3 reads CASSHAGHSSSYNEQFF. The CDR3 nucleotides are TGCGCCAGCAGCCACGCGGGACATTCGAGCTCCTACAATGAGCAGTTCTTC.